This entry concerns a single TCR beta chain. Antigen unknown. The source of the sample is a study of T cells in Graves' hyperthyroidism and ophthalmopathy. Overall study results and limits: Most clonotypes expanded in the thyroid (above 0.001) were also present in blood.

From RNA transcripts, TCR beta CDR3 regions were amplified. HTBI primers drove first-round RT-PCR of the TCR CDR3. In TCRdb, the multiplex PCR reads were re-called with MiXCR into one record per CDR3 protein. Counted here are 250,000 to 300,000 distinct CDR3 sequences, roughly 19% occurring once; the ten biggest clones make up about 35%. Trimming took off 0 bases at V and 7 bases at J, with 16 bases between the two ends. The V gene's germline CDR1 is MGHRA and CDR2 YSYEKL. This CDR3 is 16 amino acids long. The chain uses TRBV4-1 and TRBJ1-5; D may be TRBD1 (5 bases). Sequenced: blood. This receptor was identified in a man aged 45-60 years with Graves' ophthalmopathy. CDR3 residues: CASSQDPGSGLQPQHF. The CDR3 DNA follows: TGCGCCAGCAGCCAAGATCCGGGGTCAGGGCTACAGCCCCAGCATTTT.